A selection of T cell receptor beta chains follows, all from one sample in a study of cytomegalovirus exposure and HLA in healthy donors. Libraries were prepared by immunoSEQ multiplex PCR; TCRdb keeps only in-frame clonotypes and omits some of them. The table has 130,000 to 150,000 clones, roughly 79% seen once; the top ten hold 2.5% to 3%. Sequenced material: PBMCs. The receptors stem from a male donor in good health and CMV-seronegative. Each CDR3 is given with its conserved first and last residue. A D gene is named only where the DNA matches it firmly. Clone size is not always given. Where it is, it says once, few, many or a class for expanded clones.

j_call cdr3_length v_call d_call clone_size cdr3_aa cdr3_nt
TRBJ1-1 17 TRBV9 TRBD1 - CASSVDPPGQGVPEAFF TGTGCCAGCAGCGTAGATCCACCGGGACAGGGGGTACCTGAAGCTTTCTTT
TRBJ1-2 14 TRBV15 - once CATRYGGDPYGYTF TGTGCCACCAGGTATGGTGGAGACCCCTATGGCTACACCTTC
TRBJ2-5 14 TRBV4-1 TRBD2 - CASSRRLALETQYF TGCGCCAGCAGCCGACGACTAGCTCTCGAGACCCAGTACTTC
TRBJ1-5 14 TRBV19 - few CASSRGQFNQPQHF TGTGCCAGTAGTAGAGGACAGTTCAATCAGCCCCAGCATTTT
TRBJ1-1 14 TRBV9 TRBD1 - CASSVEGANTEAFF TGTGCCAGCAGCGTAGAGGGGGCAAACACTGAAGCTTTCTTT
TRBJ2-5 16 TRBV4-1 - - CASSQDSSTYSETQYF TGCGCCAGCAGCCAAGATTCTAGCACCTATTCGGAGACCCAGTACTTC
TRBJ1-1 11 TRBV20-1 - once CSAPGDTEAFF TGCAGTGCTCCGGGGGACACTGAAGCTTTCTTT
TRBJ1-2 17 TRBV5-6 TRBD1 - CASSLPGGLNFGYGYTF TGTGCCAGCAGCTTGCCAGGGGGTCTTAACTTCGGCTATGGCTACACCTTC
TRBJ2-1 17 TRBV11-2 TRBD2 - CASSLTRASGAPREQFF TGTGCCAGCAGCCTAACCCGAGCTAGCGGGGCTCCCCGGGAGCAGTTCTTC
TRBJ2-7 15 TRBV7-9 TRBD1 - CASSFRDRGPNEQYF TGTGCCAGCAGCTTCCGGGACAGGGGGCCCAACGAGCAGTACTTC
TRBJ2-7 15 TRBV9 TRBD1 - CASSLSTGGHYEQYF TGTGCCAGCAGCTTGTCGACAGGGGGGCACTACGAGCAGTACTTC
TRBJ1-2 14 TRBV6-1 TRBD1 once CASRISAGGYGYTF TGTGCCAGCAGAATCTCGGCAGGGGGATATGGCTACACCTTC
TRBJ2-3 16 TRBV27 - - CASSLMAGAGTDTQYF TGTGCCAGCAGTTTGATGGCAGGGGCCGGCACAGATACGCAGTATTTT
TRBJ2-5 13 TRBV7-9 - few CASRSPNGETQYF TGTGCCAGCAGATCCCCCAACGGAGAGACCCAGTACTTC
TRBJ2-7 12 TRBV5-1 - once CASSWEKGEQYF TGCGCCAGCAGCTGGGAGAAGGGCGAGCAGTACTTC
TRBJ1-5 15 TRBV4-1 - - CASSQVQGINQPQHF TGCGCCAGCAGCCAAGTTCAGGGAATCAATCAGCCCCAGCATTTT
TRBJ1-1 15 TRBV7-2 - - CASSRGGKSHTEAFF TGTGCCAGCAGCCGGGGGGGAAAAAGTCACACTGAAGCTTTCTTT
TRBJ2-7 13 TRBV2 - - CASRETGINEQYF TGTGCCAGCAGGGAGACAGGAATCAACGAGCAGTACTTC
TRBJ1-1 14 TRBV5-1 TRBD1 - CASSSRDRGTEAFF TGCGCCAGCAGCAGCCGGGACAGGGGGACTGAAGCTTTCTTT
TRBJ1-6 15 TRBV4-3 TRBD1 few CASSSDRDHNSPLHF TGCGCCAGCAGCTCCGACAGGGACCATAATTCACCCCTCCACTTT
TRBJ2-5 15 TRBV5-1 TRBD2 - CASSWPGLGQETQYF TGCGCCAGCAGCTGGCCGGGACTAGGCCAAGAGACCCAGTACTTC
TRBJ1-1 12 TRBV7-3 - - CASSSEASEAFF TGTGCCAGCAGCTCGGAGGCAAGTGAAGCTTTCTTT
TRBJ2-7 17 TRBV7-9 TRBD1 - CASSSPAAGGSTYEQYF TGTGCCAGCAGCTCCCCGGCCGCAGGGGGCAGTACCTACGAGCAGTACTTC
TRBJ2-3 15 TRBV25-1 - - CASSETSSHTDTQYF TGTGCCAGCAGTGAAACATCGTCACACACAGATACGCAGTATTTT
TRBJ2-7 16 TRBV5-1 TRBD1 - CASSLTGTGGRSEQYF TGCGCCAGCAGCTTAACTGGGACAGGGGGCCGGAGCGAGCAGTACTTC
TRBJ2-1 15 TRBV11-2 - - CASSLAGGAYNEQFF TGTGCCAGCAGCTTAGCGGGCGGGGCATACAATGAGCAGTTCTTC
TRBJ1-1 15 TRBV11-2 TRBD1 - CASSKRGQGGTEAFF TGTGCCAGCAGCAAAAGGGGACAGGGGGGAACTGAAGCTTTCTTT
TRBJ2-1 16 TRBV9 - - CASSVVSGGSYNEQFF TGTGCCAGCAGCGTAGTTAGTGGGGGGAGCTACAATGAGCAGTTCTTC
TRBJ1-2 15 TRBV29-1 TRBD1 - CSVIKMGQGPDGYTF TGCAGCGTCATCAAAATGGGACAGGGGCCGGATGGCTACACCTTC
TRBJ2-7 14 TRBV5-1 - once CASSHRTASYEQYF TGCGCCAGCAGCCACCGGACAGCCTCCTACGAGCAGTACTTC
TRBJ2-1 15 TRBV30 - - CAWKTGSRGLNEQFF TGTGCCTGGAAAACCGGGAGCCGGGGTCTTAATGAGCAGTTCTTC
TRBJ2-2 13 TRBV7-9 - - CASSTFEPGELFF TGTGCCAGCAGCACGTTCGAGCCCGGGGAGCTGTTTTTT
TRBJ1-3 17 TRBV5-5 TRBD1 - CASSLVGQGAFGNTIYF TGTGCCAGCAGCTTGGTCGGACAGGGGGCGTTTGGGAACACCATATATTTT
TRBJ1-5 16 TRBV4-3 TRBD1 few CASSQDWYRGGQPQHF TGCGCCAGCAGCCAAGATTGGTACAGGGGGGGTCAGCCCCAGCATTTT
TRBJ2-1 16 TRBV5-1 TRBD2 - CASRQDSSGLYNEQFF TGCGCCAGCAGACAGGACTCTAGCGGGCTCTACAATGAGCAGTTCTTC
TRBJ1-1 14 TRBV4-1 - - CASSQDQGYTEAFF TGCGCCAGCAGCCAAGATCAGGGTTACACTGAAGCTTTCTTT
TRBJ1-2 14 TRBV29-1 TRBD1 - CSVIRDRQSYGYTF TGCAGCGTTATCCGGGACAGACAATCCTATGGCTACACCTTC
TRBJ2-7 14 TRBV15 - - CATRGAPSSYEQYF TGTGCCACCCGGGGGGCACCAAGCTCCTACGAGCAGTACTTC
TRBJ1-2 11 TRBV2 - once CASSERWGYTF TGTGCCAGCAGTGAGAGGTGGGGCTACACCTTC
TRBJ1-1 15 TRBV30 TRBD1 few CAWSPTEGARAEAFF TGTGCCTGGAGTCCCACAGAGGGGGCGCGGGCTGAAGCTTTCTTT
TRBJ1-1 13 TRBV19 TRBD1 - CASEWDRNTEAFF TGTGCCAGTGAGTGGGACAGAAACACTGAAGCTTTCTTT
TRBJ1-1 15 TRBV6-5 TRBD1 - CASSYSRGRDTEAFF TGTGCCAGCAGTTACTCTAGGGGGCGGGACACTGAAGCTTTCTTT
TRBJ2-1 14 TRBV19 - - CASTFGASYNEQFF TGTGCCAGTACCTTTGGGGCTTCCTACAATGAGCAGTTCTTC
TRBJ1-1 13 TRBV30 - few CAWSADRNTEAFF TGTGCCTGGAGTGCTGACAGGAACACTGAAGCTTTCTTT
TRBJ1-4 14 TRBV6-1 - - CASMLGGTNEKLFF TGTGCCAGCATGCTGGGGGGAACTAATGAAAAACTGTTTTTT
TRBJ1-3 16 TRBV5-4 TRBD1 - CASSPARDRAGNTIYF TGTGCCAGCAGCCCGGCCCGGGACAGGGCCGGAAACACCATATATTTT
TRBJ2-7 14 TRBV27 TRBD1 few CASSLWDRLYEQYF TGTGCCAGCAGTTTATGGGACAGACTATACGAGCAGTACTTC
TRBJ2-7 14 TRBV5-5 TRBD1 - CASSLPGQNYEQYF TGTGCCAGCAGCTTGCCGGGACAGAACTACGAGCAGTACTTC
TRBJ1-1 11 TRBV5-1 - - CASSLGGEAFF TGCGCCAGCAGCTTGGGAGGTGAAGCTTTCTTT
TRBJ1-3 16 TRBV18 TRBD1 - CASSPPGQGAGNTIYF TGTGCCAGCTCACCTCCGGGACAGGGGGCAGGAAACACCATATATTTT